The clone carrying this T cell receptor (beta chain) was observed a few times. The data stem from a study of T-cell memory formation after mild COVID-19. TCRdb recomputed calls from the 5' RACE reads with MiXCR, one row per CDR3 protein. The top ten clones hold less than 15% of a sample with hundreds of thousands of distinct CDR3 sequences, 25% to 30% of them seen once. What was sequenced was PBMCs or a T cell subset sorted from them (not recorded which). The source is an adult woman who had mild COVID-19 (a few samples of this study predate the infection). Cell type and time point are not known.

The CDR3, as DNA: TGTGCCAGCAGCCAATCAGGGAATCAGCCCCAGCATTTT. Its protein is CASSQSGNQPQHF. The chain links TRBV14 to TRBJ1-5; possibly TRBD1 for D (5 bases). This CDR3 has 13 residues. The V end was cut by 2 bases, the J end by 4 bases, with 6 bases between. The germline gives CDR1 SGHDN, CDR2 FVKESK.